This record concerns one T cell receptor (beta chain) sequence. As yet, its antigen is unknown. The sample comes from a study of shared clonotypes between healthy human individuals. General study results and limits: Apart from blood, nothing was sampled; tissue repertoires likely differ. Shared clonotypes: 4.5% to 6.5% naive CD4, roughly 4% naive CD8, over 2% memory CD4, roughly 0.4% memory CD8.

Every immunoSEQ plate was one replicate of a subset's evenly spread DNA. Generated by immunoSEQ multiplex PCR, the TCRdb table keeps only in-frame clones and is missing some. The sample has 1.5 million to 2.5 million clones; 85% to 95% are singletons. Naivety among CD8 cells was defined by CD45RO negativity and positive CCR7 selection, thereby excluding terminally differentiated effector memory CD45RA+ cells. The sequenced sample was naive CD8+ T cells sorted from blood. The clonotype originates from a man between 18 and 35 years old in good health.

The CDR3, as DNA: TGTGCCAGCAGTTACAGTAGGAGTGCGGGTTACAATGAGCAGTTCTTC. The encoded protein is CASSYSRSAGYNEQFF. The gene calls are TRBV6-6 and TRBJ2-1, with D perhaps TRBD2 (5 bases). The length of the CDR3 is 16 residues. V was pared by 2 bases and J by 4 bases, with 15 bases between. Germline assignment: CDR1 MNHNY and CDR2 SVGAGI (reference sequence).